The 23 T cell receptor beta chains reported below all come from one sample, sequenced in a study of identifying expanded T cells in peripheral blood. Sequenced by immunoSEQ multiplex PCR; TCRdb stores in-frame clones only, minus some. Counted here are about 110,000 clones, roughly 91% occurring once; the ten biggest clones make up roughly 17%. Sequencing input: blood. These receptors originate from a person aged 18 to 70 in good health.

The chain links TRBV4-2 to TRBJ1-6; 10 nucleotides match TRBD1. CDR1 and CDR2 (germline): LGHNA, YNFKEQ. V dropped 4 bases and J dropped 5; count of bases not matched to a gene: 2. This CDR3 contains 15 residues. The CDR3 is CASSPDRGDNSPLHF. Here the CDR3 DNA reads TGTGCCAGCAGCCCGGACAGGGGGGATAATTCACCCCTCCACTTT.

The chain recombines TRBV5-1 with TRBJ2-1, with 9 bases fitting TRBD2. The J segment lost 4 bases and the V segment lost 3 bases, leaving 5 bases of the junction unmatched. This CDR3 has 15 residues. The V gene's germline CDR1 is SGHRS and CDR2 YFSETQ. The CDR3 is CASSWGSGGYNEQFF. CDR3 nucleotide sequence: TGCGCCAGCAGCTGGGGGAGCGGGGGGTACAATGAGCAGTTCTTC. Supplemented by reference TRBV5-1 and TRBJ2-1, the full variable domain reads KAGVTQTPRYLIKTRGQQVTLSCSPISGHRSVSWYQQTPGQGLQFLFEYFSETQRNKGNFPGRFSGRQFSNSRSEMNVSTLELGDSALYLCASSWGSGGYNEQFFGPGTRLTVL.

The chain couples TRBV27 to TRBJ2-3; the match to TRBD2 covers 11 bases. CDR1 and CDR2 from the germline V gene are MNHEY and SMNVEV (reference sequence). J was trimmed by 1 base and V by 0 bases; bases with no gene match: 9. The CDR3 is made up of 19 amino acids. The CDR3 reads CASSLSTLAGGSGTDTQYF. CDR3 nucleotide sequence: TGTGCCAGCAGTTTATCGACTTTAGCGGGGGGGTCCGGCACAGATACGCAGTATTTT.

The chain carries TRBV9 and TRBJ2-5, with unresolved D. The germline V gene encodes CDR1 SGDLS and CDR2 YYNGEE. Trimming left V 3 bases short and J 4 bases short, with 7 bases between. The CDR3 is 12 residues long. The chain's CDR3 is CASSADSETQYF. The CDR3 DNA is TGTGCCAGCAGCGCTGACTCAGAGACCCAGTACTTC.

The V and J genes are TRBV15 and TRBJ2-1; D is possibly TRBD1 or TRBD2 (5 bases each). CDR1 is LNHNV and CDR2 is YYDKDF in the germline V gene (reference sequence). V lost 0 bases and J 7 bases, leaving 16 bases between the germline ends. This CDR3 comprises 16 residues. This CDR3 is CATSRDSGLGSNEQFF. CDR3 bases: TGTGCCACCAGCAGAGACTCGGGGCTTGGGTCGAATGAGCAGTTCTTC.

The chain recombines TRBV12-5 with TRBJ2-1; 10 bases are a match to TRBD1. Germline V lookup: CDR1 LGHNT, CDR2 FRNRAP. This CDR3 comprises 14 residues. Trimming at V came to 3 bases and at J to 5 bases, leaving 1 base not matched to a gene. CDR3 sequence: CASGFGTGDNEQFF. The CDR3 nucleotides are TGTGCTAGTGGTTTCGGGACAGGGGACAATGAGCAGTTCTTC.

The chain links TRBV6-5 to TRBJ2-7, with D unresolved. V shed 4 bases and J shed 1 base, with 5 bases lying between them. In germline, CDR1 is MNHEY, CDR2 SVGAGI. The CDR3 totals 12 residues. As DNA, the CDR3 is TGTGCCAGCAGTTTTGGATCCTACGAGCAGTACTTC. This gives the protein CASSFGSYEQYF.

This sequence joins TRBV7-9 and TRBJ2-3; 7 bases are shared with TRBD2. V shed 4 bases and J 3 bases; nucleotides not matched to a gene: 13. This CDR3 has 17 amino acids. Germline V lookup: CDR1 SEHNR, CDR2 FQNEAQ (reference sequence). CDR3: CASSSPRTREKTDTQYF. As DNA, the CDR3 is TGTGCCAGCAGCTCGCCCCGGACTAGAGAAAAAACAGATACGCAGTATTTT.

The V and J genes are TRBV4-2 and TRBJ1-5, with 7 bases that match TRBD1. This CDR3 region has 15 residues. The V segment lost 3 bases and the J segment 3 bases; nucleotides outside the gene matches: 5. Per the germline V gene, CDR1 is LGHNA and CDR2 is YNFKEQ. The CDR3 DNA follows: TGTGCCAGCAGCCAGGGACAGCGAAACAATCAGCCCCAGCATTTT. Translating it yields CASSQGQRNNQPQHF.

The J gene is TRBJ1-2, the V gene TRBV19; TRBD1 matches at 7 bases. This CDR3 region has 16 residues. The germline gives CDR1 LNHDA, CDR2 SQIVND (reference sequence). V lost 6 bases and J lost 2; bases outside the gene matches: 12. This CDR3 is CASSHRGKSANYGYTF. DNA of the CDR3: TGTGCCAGTAGCCACAGGGGAAAAAGTGCGAACTATGGCTACACCTTC.

The chain couples TRBV4-2 to TRBJ2-5; D may correspond to TRBD1 or TRBD2 (5 bases each). Germline CDR1 is LGHNA and CDR2 is YNFKEQ. The CDR3 contains 14 residues. Trimming pared 1 base from V and 5 bases from J, leaving 11 bases between. The DNA for the CDR3 is TGTGCCAGCAGCCAAGGCGATTGGGGGGAGACCCAGTACTTC. It translates to CASSQGDWGETQYF.

This rearrangement joins TRBV7-8 to TRBJ2-7; tentatively, D is TRBD1 (5 bases). Germline V gene lookup returns CDR1 SGHVS and CDR2 FQNEAQ. The ends were cut back, 3 bases at V and 2 bases at J, with 14 bases in the middle. This CDR3 contains 15 residues. CDR3 bases: TGTGCCAGCAGCTTCGTGGCAGGGCACCCCTACGAGCAGTACTTC. It yields the protein CASSFVAGHPYEQYF.

The chain links TRBV7-2 to TRBJ2-2, with 8 bases lining up with TRBD2. This CDR3 is 16 amino acids long. Unmatched junction bases numbered 4, after V lost 0 bases and J lost 4 bases. From germline, CDR1 is SGHTA and CDR2 FQGNSA. As DNA, the CDR3 is TGTGCCAGCAGCTTAGCGTATAGCGGGGTCACCGGGGAGCTGTTTTTT. Residues: CASSLAYSGVTGELFF.

This clone was observed a handful of times. The rearrangement joins TRBV6-6 to TRBJ1-5; 7 bases are a match to TRBD1. The trim removed 6 bases at V and 3 bases at J, leaving 5 bases unmatched. CDR1 MNHNY and CDR2 SVGAGI come from the germline V gene (reference sequence). There are 14 residues in the CDR3. As DNA, the CDR3 is TGTGCCAGCAGACCAGGGGGACACAATCAGCCCCAGCATTTT. It specifies CASRPGGHNQPQHF.

This chain uses TRBV29-1 with TRBJ1-3, with D possibly TRBD1 on 5 matching bases. The CDR3 spans 13 residues. Trimming took 6 bases from V and 4 from J, leaving 13 bases between them. CDR1 and CDR2 (germline): SQVTM, ANQGSEA. The CDR3 protein is CSVPLGQGNTIYF. The DNA for the CDR3 is TGCAGCGTGCCCTTGGGGCAGGGAAACACCATATATTTT.

This chain joins TRBV27 and TRBJ2-1; 8 nucleotides align to TRBD1. CDR1 MNHEY and CDR2 SMNVEV come from the germline V gene (reference sequence). Trimming cost V 7 bases and J 2 bases; bases outside gene matches: 7. This CDR3 has 15 residues. The CDR3 region has the DNA TGTGCCAGCATTGCACAGGGGGGTCCCTACAATGAGCAGTTCTTC. Translated, it gives CASIAQGGPYNEQFF.

The gene calls are TRBV5-4 and TRBJ1-1, with 10 bases fitting TRBD1. This CDR3 has 14 residues. Germline assignment: CDR1 SGHNT and CDR2 YYREEE (reference sequence). The V gene end was trimmed by 3 bases and the J gene end by 8 bases; junction bases not matched to a gene: 7. The CDR3 bases are TGTGCCAGCAGCTGGACAGGGGGACGGACCGAAGCTTTCTTT. It is translated as CASSWTGGRTEAFF.

The rearrangement joins TRBV11-2 to TRBJ2-5; D not certain. The CDR3 is 13 amino acids. The germline V gene encodes CDR1 SGHAT and CDR2 FQNNGV. V lost 1 base and J 8 bases, leaving 11 bases between the germline ends. The CDR3: CASSLVPETTQYF. In DNA, the CDR3 is TGTGCCAGCAGCTTAGTTCCCGAGACTACCCAGTACTTC. Full variable domain (rest looked up from reference TRBV11-2 and TRBJ2-5): EAGVAQSPRYKIIEKRQSVAFWCNPISGHATLYWYQQILGQGPKLLIQFQNNGVVDDSQLPKDRFSAERLKGVDSTLKIQPAKLEDSAVYLCASSLVPETTQYFGPGTRLLVL.

This rearrangement joins TRBV30 to TRBJ2-5; D may be TRBD2 (5 bases). CDR3 length equals 13 residues. Between the trimmed V and J ends, which lost 0 bases and 3 bases, there was a span of 8 bases. Germline loops: CDR1 GTSNPN, CDR2 SVGIG (reference sequence). This CDR3 reads CAWSVGAEETQYF. In DNA form, the CDR3 reads TGTGCCTGGAGTGTGGGAGCAGAAGAGACCCAGTACTTC. Looking up the rest from reference TRBV30 and TRBJ2-5 gives the full variable domain: SQTIHQWPATLVQPVGSPLSLECTVEGTSNPNLYWYRQAAGRGLQLLFYSVGIGQISSEVPQNLSASRPQDRQFILSSKKLLLSDSGFYLCAWSVGAEETQYFGPGTRLLVL.

CDR3 bases: TGTGCCAGCAGCTTATACGGGGATCTCGAGCAGTACTTC. As protein: CASSLYGDLEQYF. The chain joins TRBV7-9 to TRBJ2-7; possibly TRBD2 for D (5 bases). The germline V gene encodes CDR1 SEHNR and CDR2 FQNEAQ (reference sequence). The length of the CDR3 is 13 residues. The V end lost 2 bases, the J end lost 6 bases, and 11 bases lay between the germline ends.

CDR3 nucleotide sequence: TGTGCCAGCAGACCCACGGGAGGGCGGGGTTACGAGCAGTACTTC. Protein product: CASRPTGGRGYEQYF. V gene TRBV6-6 combines with J gene TRBJ2-7; TRBD2 matches 8 bases. With V trimmed by 6 bases and J by 4 bases, 11 bases remained unmatched. CDR1 and CDR2 from the germline V gene are MNHNY and SVGAGI (reference sequence). The CDR3 loop spans 15 amino acids.

This chain uses TRBV19 with TRBJ2-2, with 7 positions matching TRBD1. Germline CDR1 reads LNHDA; CDR2 reads SQIVND (reference sequence). V lost 8 bases to trimming and J lost 6 bases; unmatched junction nucleotides: 9. The CDR3 is 14 amino acids. CDR3 sequence (DNA): TGTGCCAGTCATCCGGACAGGACCGCCGGGGAGCTGTTTTTT. Translating it yields CASHPDRTAGELFF.

This clone came up once. The chain combines TRBV29-1 with TRBJ1-5; TRBD1 aligns across 12 bases. The CDR3 length is 14 residues. J lost 2 bases, V lost 7 bases, and 3 bases had no gene match. Germline V gives CDR1 SQVTM, CDR2 ANQGSEA. CDR3 sequence: CSAGTGGGNQPQHF. Written as DNA, the CDR3 is TGCAGCGCGGGGACAGGGGGCGGCAATCAGCCCCAGCATTTT.